Below are 10 T cell receptor beta chains sequenced from a single sample in a study of a mutant IDH1 vaccine in newly diagnosed glioma. The time point denotes: baseline, week 1 (first vaccination visit). The sample's treatment: pre-vaccination baseline after standard-of-care therapy. TCRdb's table, derived via immunoSEQ multiplex PCR, lists solely in-frame clones and lacks some. The table has over 30,000 clones, 65% to 80% seen once; the top ten hold roughly 9%. The source was peripheral blood mononuclear cells (PBMCs), collected from a glioma patient treated with radiotherapy, temozolomide or both. These receptors all stem from a man aged 45-60 years with glioma. Some clones in this sample may be carry-over from other donors' samples.

V and J are TRBV27 and TRBJ2-2; D perhaps matches TRBD1 (6 bases). The CDR3 loop spans 14 amino acids. Germline lookup yields CDR1 MNHEY and CDR2 SMNVEV (reference sequence). V dropped 6 bases and J dropped 5 bases, with 13 bases sitting between them. The CDR3 is CASRLGQLTGELFF. The CDR3, as DNA: TGTGCCAGCAGGCTAGGACAGCTAACCGGGGAGCTGTTTTTT.

This rearrangement joins TRBV9 to TRBJ1-4; the match to TRBD1 covers 8 bases. Per germline, CDR1 SGDLS and CDR2 YYNGEE. The trim removed 4 bases at V and 7 bases at J, leaving 12 bases unmatched. The CDR3 totals 16 residues. In DNA, the CDR3 is TGTGCCAGCAGCCCCGGGGGACAGGCCCCTTTTGAAAAACTGTTTTTT. Its protein product is CASSPGGQAPFEKLFF.

This chain connects TRBV2 to TRBJ2-1, with 11 bases identical to TRBD1. The CDR3 consists of 16 residues. J gave up 6 bases and V 6 bases, and 10 bases lay outside the gene matches. CDR1 and CDR2 from the germline V gene are SNHLY and FYNNEI. In DNA, the CDR3 is TGTGCCAGCAGCGCGGACAGGGGGCCCCTTGTCAATGAGCAGTTCTTC. Translation: CASSADRGPLVNEQFF.

The table lists this clone with a count of one. The chain employs TRBV2 and TRBJ2-1; D could derive from TRBD1 or TRBD2 (5 bases each). The CDR3 is made up of 13 amino acids. V was trimmed by 8 bases and J by 7 bases, leaving 15 bases between them. Germline-derived CDR1 and CDR2 are SNHLY and FYNNEI. Here the CDR3 reads CASGGLARNEQFF. In DNA form, the CDR3 reads TGTGCCAGCGGGGGTTTAGCGAGAAATGAGCAGTTCTTC.

CDR3 DNA: TGTGCCAGCAGCCTAAGGACAGATAATCAGCCCCAGCATTTT. As protein: CASSLRTDNQPQHF. The chain employs TRBV7-8 and TRBJ1-5; TRBD1 might be the D (6 bases). The CDR3 loop spans 14 amino acids. The V and J ends lost 5 bases and 4 bases respectively, with 12 bases between them. Germline V gene data show CDR1 as SGHVS and CDR2 as FQNEAQ.

The chain carries TRBV5-6 and TRBJ2-5; no firm D call. Between the trimmed V and J ends, which lost 0 bases and 4 bases, there was a span of 7 bases. The CDR3 sequence is 13 residues long. Germline loops: CDR1 SGHDT, CDR2 YYEEEE. The CDR3 protein is CASSLGPLETQYF. Here the CDR3 DNA reads TGTGCCAGCAGCTTGGGGCCACTAGAGACCCAGTACTTC.

The chain employs TRBV7-9 and TRBJ2-1, with D unresolved. CDR3 length equals 13 residues. V was clipped by 2 bases and J by 5 bases, with 7 bases between them. CDR1 is SEHNR, CDR2 FQNEAQ, per germline (reference sequence). The CDR3 spells CASSLSLDNEQFF. The DNA of the CDR3 is TGTGCCAGCAGCTTATCCCTGGACAATGAGCAGTTCTTC.

The V gene is TRBV19, the J gene TRBJ2-3; 7 nucleotides align to TRBD1. V gave up 5 bases and J gave up 3 bases; unmatched junction bases: 2. The CDR3 has 13 amino acids. The germline V gene has CDR1 LNHDA and CDR2 SQIVND (reference sequence). The CDR3 coding sequence is TGTGCCAGTAGTCCGGGACAGACAGATACGCAGTATTTT. Translated: CASSPGQTDTQYF.

V and J are TRBV5-6 and TRBJ2-1, with 11 nucleotides matching TRBD2. Losses at the gene ends were 3 bases for V and 8 bases for J; bases not matched to a gene: 7. CDR3 size: 15 residues. Germline CDR1 is SGHDT and CDR2 is YYEEEE. CDR3 residues: CASSSLAGAFDEQFF. CDR3 sequence (DNA): TGTGCCAGCAGCTCACTAGCGGGAGCTTTCGATGAGCAGTTCTTC.

J is TRBJ2-7 and V is TRBV19, with TRBD1 matching 8 bases. CDR1 and CDR2 (germline): LNHDA, SQIVND (reference sequence). CDR3 length: 15 residues. Losses at the gene ends were 4 bases for V and 0 bases for J; bases not matched to a gene: 5. CDR3 sequence reads: CASSTGTGLSYEQYF. The CDR3 DNA reads as TGTGCCAGTAGTACCGGGACAGGCCTCTCCTACGAGCAGTACTTC.